The sequence of this TCR beta chain was determined in a study of CD8 T cells in Susac syndrome. This clonotype is a singleton in its sample. Sequencing of TCR beta, carried out with a high-throughput approach, was applied to CD8+ and CD4+ T cells from the blood. The multiple sclerosis controls were treatment-naive patients with relapsing-remitting disease that was stable or active. Negative isolation yielded the CD8+ and CD4+ T cells, while FACS enriched the TEMRA cells. The CDR3 runs to 14 residues. V lost 8 bases, J lost 7 bases, and 7 bases stayed unmatched. CDR1 LNHDA and CDR2 SQIVND come from the germline V gene (reference sequence). The RNA input was roughly 0.45 to 1 ug, and it was reverse transcribed with random hexamers. The method of amplification for TCR beta CDR3 was immunoSEQ multiplex PCR, covering 54 Vbeta and 13 Jbeta. Each CDR3 protein gets one entry after TCRdb re-called the immunoSEQ multiplex PCR reads with MiXCR. The sample shows some 260,000 distinct CDR3 sequences, around 93% of them seen only once.

Material: CD4+ T cells from PBMCs. This chain uses TRBV19 with TRBJ2-1; TRBD2 matches at 11 bases. The receptor comes from a human donor with multiple sclerosis. DNA for the CDR3: TGTGCCAGTCAGGGTAGCGGGGGGGGTAATGAGCAGTTCTTC. It codes for CASQGSGGGNEQFF. The full variable domain, rest sourced from reference TRBV19 and TRBJ2-1, is DGGITQSPKYLFRKEGQNVTLSCEQNLNHDAMYWYRQDPGQGLRLIYYSQIVNDFQKGDIAEGYSVSREKKESFPLTVTSAQKNPTAFYLCASQGSGGGNEQFFGPGTRLTVL.